Each of the 13 T cell receptor beta chains below was sequenced from the same sample in a study of T cell responses to AZD1222 COVID-19 vaccine. The protocol was immunoSEQ multiplex PCR, while the TCRdb copy is restricted to in-frame clones and leaves out a portion. The sample includes around 100,000 clones, roughly 84% of them seen just once. The starting material was peripheral blood, obtained on day 0 of AZD1222 vaccination. These receptors all come from an adult in good health.

The chain links TRBV18 to TRBJ2-5; D gene uncertain. The CDR3 is made up of 15 amino acids. The V end lost 4 bases, the J end lost 1 base, and 13 bases lay between the germline ends. Germline CDR1 KGHSH, CDR2 LQKENI. The CDR3 loop reads CASSLSVTIQETQYF. The CDR3 DNA reads as TGTGCCAGCTCACTCTCCGTCACTATCCAAGAGACCCAGTACTTC.

This clone was observed a single time. The chain combines TRBV7-2 with TRBJ2-7; possible D gene TRBD1, 5 bases. V lost 5 bases to trimming and J lost 2 bases, with 13 bases between them. CDR3 length: 14 residues. Germline values: CDR1 SGHTA, CDR2 FQGNSA. The CDR3: CASSRGQSPYEQYF. CDR3 DNA sequence: TGTGCCAGCAGCAGGGGCCAGTCTCCCTACGAGCAGTACTTC.

The V and J genes are TRBV30 and TRBJ1-2; no clear D gene. V was cut by 3 bases and J by 4 bases, with 9 bases left in between. Per the germline V gene, CDR1 is GTSNPN and CDR2 is SVGIG (reference sequence). The CDR3 covers 12 residues. CDR3 amino acids: CAWRIVPYGYTF. For the CDR3, the DNA is TGTGCCTGGAGGATCGTGCCCTATGGCTACACCTTC.

This clone was recorded only once. V usage is TRBV19 and J usage is TRBJ1-6; D is ambiguous. Per germline, CDR1 LNHDA and CDR2 SQIVND (reference sequence). This CDR3 has 14 residues. Trimming took 1 base from V and 6 from J, leaving 7 bases between them. CDR3 residues: CASSIVVTNSPLHF. CDR3 DNA sequence: TGTGCCAGTAGTATAGTCGTCACTAATTCACCCCTCCACTTT.

The J gene is TRBJ2-3, the V gene TRBV18; 7 bases map to TRBD2. The germline gives CDR1 KGHSH, CDR2 LQKENI. The CDR3 has 16 residues. The V and J ends lost 3 bases and 2 bases, in that order; junction bases with no gene match: 8. Here the CDR3 reads CASSPRGLDITDTQYF. CDR3 sequence (DNA): TGTGCCAGCTCACCGCGCGGACTAGATATCACAGATACGCAGTATTTT.

The V gene is TRBV6-5, the J gene TRBJ1-2; D unresolved. Germline V CDR1 and CDR2: MNHEY, SVGAGI. Trimming removed 0 bases from V and 10 bases from J, with 9 bases in between. This CDR3 region has 12 residues. The CDR3 bases are TGTGCCAGCAGTTACTCGATGACTTACTACACCTTC. This sequence encodes CASSYSMTYYTF.

CDR3 nucleotide sequence: TGCGCCAGCAGCCCGGACAGGTTTAATTCACCCCTCCACTTT. Protein sequence: CASSPDRFNSPLHF. V usage is TRBV5-1 and J usage is TRBJ1-6; 7 bases fit TRBD1. The trim removed 4 bases at V and 6 bases at J, leaving 4 bases unmatched. The germline V gene has CDR1 SGHRS and CDR2 YFSETQ. The CDR3 runs 14 residues.

The chain uses TRBV19 and TRBJ1-1, with D possibly being TRBD1 (5 bases). The CDR3 spans 14 residues. Germline CDR1 is LNHDA and CDR2 is SQIVND (reference sequence). V was clipped by 5 bases and J by 3 bases, with 13 bases between them. CDR3 amino acids: CASSYRGVDTEAFF. The CDR3 coding sequence is TGTGCCAGTAGTTATCGGGGGGTGGACACTGAAGCTTTCTTT.

V usage is TRBV7-8 and J usage is TRBJ1-1, with 7 bases identical to TRBD1. Trimming at V came to 5 bases and at J to 1 base, leaving 1 base not matched to a gene. This CDR3 comprises 13 residues. The germline gives CDR1 SGHVS, CDR2 FQNEAQ. The CDR3 is CASSDRANTEAFF. The CDR3 DNA is TGTGCCAGCAGCGACAGGGCGAACACTGAAGCTTTCTTT.

This chain connects TRBV7-9 to TRBJ2-7; no reliable D call. V dropped 1 base and J dropped 1 base, with 8 bases sitting between them. This CDR3 spans 14 amino acids. In germline, CDR1 is SEHNR, CDR2 FQNEAQ (reference sequence). CDR3 sequence (DNA): TGTGCCAGCAGCTTAGGACCTCAATCCTACGAGCAGTACTTC. Protein product: CASSLGPQSYEQYF.

The table lists this clone with a count of one. The chain joins TRBV28 to TRBJ2-7; possible D gene TRBD1, 5 bases. Trimming removed 6 bases from V and 7 bases from J, with 13 bases in between. The germline CDR1 and CDR2 sequences are MDHEN and SYDVKM. The CDR3 is made up of 12 amino acids. The chain's CDR3 is CASSPGLREQYF. In DNA, the CDR3 is TGTGCCAGCAGCCCAGGGTTACGGGAGCAGTACTTC.

DNA of the CDR3: TGTGCCAGCAGCTTATGGGGGAGCGGGAGAACAGATACGCAGTATTTT. This gives the protein CASSLWGSGRTDTQYF. The chain has TRBV7-3 and TRBJ2-3; 8 bases are a match to TRBD2. J was trimmed by 3 bases and V by 2 bases; bases with no gene match: 7. In germline, CDR1 is SGHTA, CDR2 FQGTGA. CDR3 length: 16 residues.

V usage is TRBV5-1 and J usage is TRBJ1-1; no clear D. CDR3 size: 14 residues. Deletions cut 1 base from V and 3 bases from J, with 10 bases between. Germline V gene sequence: CDR1 SGHRS, CDR2 YFSETQ. The CDR3 DNA sequence: TGCGCCAGCAGCTTGACGGGGTGGGACACTGAAGCTTTCTTT. Translation: CASSLTGWDTEAFF.